This T cell receptor (beta chain) was obtained from a study of T cells in Graves' hyperthyroidism and ophthalmopathy. General study findings and limits: Ophthalmopathy could be told apart from stable hyperthyroidism with a 13 V-J model. Most thyroid-expanded clonotypes above 0.001 were also found in blood.

This clonotype occurred many times. Its matching antigen is unknown. Amplified TCR beta CDR3 regions derived from RNA transcripts. RT-PCR in the first round (using the HTBI primer set) targeted the TCR CDR3. One entry per CDR3 protein, called by TCRdb with MiXCR from the multiplex PCR reads. The data hold 300,000 to 450,000 distinct CDR3 sequences, with approximately 14% observed a single time. V shed 3 bases and J shed 2 bases, with 5 bases lying between them. Germline values: CDR1 KGHDR, CDR2 SFDVKD. This CDR3 comprises 13 residues. The sequence derives from a woman under 30 with Graves' hyperthyroidism that later progressed to Graves' ophthalmopathy. Sequenced material: blood. The gene calls are TRBV24-1 and TRBJ2-3; D unclear. The CDR3, as DNA: TGTGCCACCAGTGATGGGAACACAGATACGCAGTATTTT. Translating it yields CATSDGNTDTQYF.